Described below is a single T cell receptor beta chain sequence and its context. What it recognizes is unknown. V was clipped by 4 bases and J by 7 bases, with 20 bases between them. Germline V gives CDR1 SGHVS, CDR2 FNYEAQ. The CDR3 sequence is 15 residues long. These data originate in a study of shared clonotypes between healthy human individuals. Study-wide results and caveats: Some clonotypes were shared by all four sorted-subset donors, while others were not shared. The non-shared ones had lower generation probabilities than the shared ones.

Template for every sorted-subset replicate PCR totaled 150 to 250 ng DNA, some 30,000 T cell genomes. TCRdb's table, derived via immunoSEQ multiplex PCR, lists solely in-frame clones and lacks some. This repertoire shows a few million clones, around 93% found once; its top ten account for 0.37%. This clonotype was sampled from a man younger than 30 in good health. Some clones in this sample may be carry-over from other donors' samples. Input material: naive CD4+ T cells from PBMCs. Subset of the sample: CD45RA+ positively selected. This sequence joins TRBV7-6 and TRBJ2-7, with D uncertain. CDR3 coding DNA: TGTGCCAGCAGCTCCTATGGCCTTTCCCCCGGGGAGCAGTACTTC. Residues: CASSSYGLSPGEQYF.